This TCR beta chain was observed in a study of blood T cells in healthy people across ages. Per germline, CDR1 MNHEY and CDR2 SVGEGT. V lost 0 bases, J lost 1 base, and 3 bases lay in between. The CDR3 sequence is 13 residues long. It was with a sample-barcoded 5' primer and a J-beta primer mix that a second PCR of about 6 to 12 cycles was run. TCRdb re-derived calls from the 5' RACE reads in MiXCR, one entry per CDR3 protein. The sample yields 750,000 to 950,000 distinct CDR3 sequences, roughly 29% seen once. This clonotype has only a few counts. This sample also appeared in a second study, on T cells of mothers and their children.

The material sequenced was blood. This TCR derives from a woman aged 40-49 years in good health. This chain links TRBV6-2 or TRBV6-3 with TRBJ1-1; D remains ambiguous. The CDR3 reads CASSYSWNTEAFF. CDR3 bases: TGTGCCAGCAGTTACTCCTGGAACACTGAAGCTTTCTTT.